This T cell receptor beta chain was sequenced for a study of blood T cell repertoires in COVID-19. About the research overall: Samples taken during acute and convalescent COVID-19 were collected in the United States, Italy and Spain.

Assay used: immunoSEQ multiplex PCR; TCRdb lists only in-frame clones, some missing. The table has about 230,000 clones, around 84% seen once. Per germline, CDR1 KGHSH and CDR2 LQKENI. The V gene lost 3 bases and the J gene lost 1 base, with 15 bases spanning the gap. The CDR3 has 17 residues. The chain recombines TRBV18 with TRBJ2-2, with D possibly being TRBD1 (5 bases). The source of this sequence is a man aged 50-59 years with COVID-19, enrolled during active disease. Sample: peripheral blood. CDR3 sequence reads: CASSPPGHLRNTGELFF. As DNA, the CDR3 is TGTGCCAGCTCACCGCCAGGACATTTGCGGAACACCGGGGAGCTGTTTTTT.